A selection of T cell receptor beta chains follows, all from one sample in a study of human T cells and chemical hapten exposure. TCRdb reprocessed the 5' RACE reads with MiXCR, giving one entry per CDR3 protein. The sample lists around 140,000 distinct CDR3 sequences, around 4.4% occurring once. All receptors come from a female donor in good health. Both conserved end residues are part of each CDR3. Fields, in order: V gene, clone size, D gene, J gene, CDR3 DNA, CDR3 protein. D genes are given only for firm matches. Clone size is given for some rows only: seen once, a few or many times, or a class if the clone is expanded.

TRBV24-1	many	TRBD1	TRBJ2-3	TGTGCCACCAGTGATTGGGACAGAGATACGCAGTATTTT	CATSDWDRDTQYF
TRBV6-2/TRBV6-3	NA	NA	TRBJ2-3	TGTGCCAGCAGTTATCATCAGGGAAACACAGATACGCAGTATTTT	CASSYHQGNTDTQYF
TRBV7-9	many	TRBD1	TRBJ1-6	TGTGCCAGCAGCTTAATGTCTTTTTGGGGACAGGAGAATTCACCCCTCCACTTT	CASSLMSFWGQENSPLHF
TRBV5-4	many	NA	TRBJ1-6	TGTGCCAGCAGCTTGGCGGGACCCGAAAATAATTCACCCCTCCACTTT	CASSLAGPENNSPLHF
TRBV4-1	many	NA	TRBJ1-2	TGCGCCAGCAGCCAAGATCATGGGGGCCTACGGGTCTATGGCTACACCTTC	CASSQDHGGLRVYGYTF
TRBV28	many	NA	TRBJ1-5	TGTGCCAGCACCTCCAAGTTGGGGGTGGGTGAGCAGCCCCAGCATTTT	CASTSKLGVGEQPQHF
TRBV20-1	many	NA	TRBJ2-6	TGCAGTGCTAGTGTGGGACCGAACTCTGGGGCCAACGTCCTGACTTTC	CSASVGPNSGANVLTF
TRBV6-2/TRBV6-3	few	NA	TRBJ2-3	TGTGCCAGCAGTTACTTGCGCGGGGCAGGCACAGATACGCAGTATTTT	CASSYLRGAGTDTQYF
TRBV2	many	NA	TRBJ2-2	TGTGCCAGCGGGGGCTCAGGGGCCAGCACCGGGGAGCTGTTTTTT	CASGGSGASTGELFF
TRBV6-1	many	NA	TRBJ1-1	TGTGCCAGCAGTGAAGTCGGGGGCACTGAAGCTTTCTTT	CASSEVGGTEAFF
TRBV20-1	NA	TRBD2	TRBJ2-1	TGCAGTGCTAGTCCGGGTGCGCGGGGGGGCCTGGGTGAGCAGTTCTTC	CSASPGARGGLGEQFF
TRBV7-9	many	NA	TRBJ1-1	TGTGCCAGCTGCCAAGCAACTGAAGCTTTCTTT	CASCQATEAFF
TRBV7-2	many	NA	TRBJ2-1	TGTGCCAGCAGCTTAGCATTCGGTGATTACAATGAGCAGTTCTTC	CASSLAFGDYNEQFF
TRBV25-1	few	TRBD2	TRBJ2-7	TGTGCCAGCAGTGAGACGGGACTAGCGAACGAGCAGTACTTC	CASSETGLANEQYF
TRBV7-8	many	NA	TRBJ2-1	TGTGCCAGCAGCTTGGACGCATACAATGAGCAGTTCTTC	CASSLDAYNEQFF
TRBV2	many	NA	TRBJ1-1	TGTGCCAGCAGTGTAGGGGGAGGCAACACTGAAGCTTTCTTT	CASSVGGGNTEAFF